Sequencing of this T cell receptor (beta chain) was carried out in a study of a mutant IDH1 vaccine in newly diagnosed glioma listed by TCRdb under 2021. Background on the whole study: Eight vaccinations were administered to patients in weeks 1, 3, 5, 7, 11, 15, 19 and 23, corresponding to visits V03 through V10. For exploratory analyses, under 30 treated patients had longitudinal TCRB deep sequencing done wherever samples were available. Vaccination was initiated 4-6 weeks after radiotherapy alone, or concurrently with temozolomide cycles in the chemotherapy-containing groups. Before enrollment, most patients had been given radiochemotherapy with temozolomide as standard therapy, while the rest had received either radiotherapy alone or temozolomide alone. Peripheral blood samples were drawn at six visits, namely V03 (baseline), V05, V07, V10, V12 and V13. The 32 treated patients were around 62% male and roughly 40% female, with a mean age of about 38 years. The research as a whole found: Vaccine-induced immune responses across multiple MHC alleles were detected in approximately 94% of patients. It was noted by the authors that analyses of patient blood samples could not be reproduced owing to sample limitations. PBMC samples for TCRB deep sequencing were selected based on availability. Pseudoprogression seemed to be unrelated to changes in the top peripheral T cell clonotypes found by TCRB sequencing.

The receptor library was made with the immunoSEQ multiplex PCR assay. Rearranged TCR beta chain sequences were amplified using the hsTCRB Kit according to the manufacturer's protocol. Sequencing of TCRB libraries was carried out on an Illumina MiSeq. As for how the authors treated the data: The proprietary platform of the kit vendor was used for demultiplexing, trimming and gene mapping. The source is immuneACCESS, and TCRdb retained only in-frame sequences with V and J called. Part of the clones is not carried over; for the studies checked, unresolved V genes explain less than half of this, and the remainder is unexplained. D and trimming come from the DNA, and the V and J calls and clone size come from that table. In all, the sample holds around 50,000 clones, and 80% to 90% of those were seen once. About 5% of the sample comes from the top ten. What this sample's time point label stands for: week 5, during vaccination. Each vaccine dose was 300 ug of a 20-mer mutant IDH1 peptide in Montanide, given subcutaneously with topical imiquimod. All donors had newly diagnosed IDH1-mutant astrocytomas of WHO grade 3 or 4 that showed loss of nuclear ATRX. The samples were drawn from NOA16, a multicentre, single-arm, open-label phase I trial in Germany that tested a mutant IDH1 peptide vaccine in humans for the first time. Genomic DNA for TCRB sequencing was extracted from EDTA blood using the DNeasy Blood and Tissue Kit.

This clone occurred once. Its target antigen remains unknown. No base qualities exist here, and no much larger clone lies one base off it. The sample in question was PBMCs, obtained from a glioma patient whose treatment included an IDH1 peptide vaccine. The receptor was isolated from a woman aged 40-49 years with glioma.

The DNA sequence is TGTGCCAGCAGTCGGGACAGGGTAGTAGTTGGAAACACCATATATTTT. This sequence encodes CASSRDRVVVGNTIYF. The chain is made from TRBV6-6 and TRBJ1-3; TRBD1 matches 9 bases in the middle. The CDR3 starts with the cysteine, ends with the phenylalanine, and has 16 residues. Solely the CDR3 DNA is kept, with 48 bases framed from the first base. Trimming accounts for 5 bases at V and 3 bases at J, while the number of junction bases matched to no gene is 8. The germline V gene (reference sequence) specifies MNHNY as CDR1 and SVGAGI as CDR2.